This T cell receptor (beta chain) was sequenced for a study of blood T cell repertoires in COVID-19. About the research overall: Sites across the United States, Italy and Spain contributed samples from acute and convalescent COVID-19.

Original analysis: It was from reference gene primer amplification that nucleated cell counts were estimated. Data came from immunoSEQ multiplex PCR; TCRdb stores just in-frame clones and leaves some out. V and J calls and clone size are as listed in that table; D and trimming were resolved from the DNA. This table has about 260,000 clones, 88% appearing once. The CDR3 consists of 15 residues. The germline gives CDR1 SEHNR, CDR2 FQNEAQ (reference sequence). The trim removed 4 bases at V and 4 bases at J, leaving 7 bases unmatched. J is TRBJ2-7 and V is TRBV7-9; 10 bases align to TRBD1. The receptor's source is a human donor in a cohort sampled during active COVID-19. Sample: peripheral blood. The CDR3 loop is CASSYGQGDKYEQYF. The CDR3 DNA reads as TGTGCCAGCAGCTACGGACAGGGGGATAAGTACGAGCAGTACTTC.